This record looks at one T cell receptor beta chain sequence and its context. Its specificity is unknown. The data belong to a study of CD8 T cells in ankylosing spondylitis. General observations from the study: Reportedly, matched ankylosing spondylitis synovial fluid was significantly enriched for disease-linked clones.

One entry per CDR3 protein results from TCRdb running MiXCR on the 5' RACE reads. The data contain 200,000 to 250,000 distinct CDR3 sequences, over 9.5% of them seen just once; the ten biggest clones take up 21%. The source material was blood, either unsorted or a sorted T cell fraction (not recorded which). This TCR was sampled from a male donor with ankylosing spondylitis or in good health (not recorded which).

CDR3 bases: TGTGCCAGCACCGGGGACAGGGCACGAAAGACCCAGTACTTC. Encoded protein: CASTGDRARKTQYF. The chain links TRBV28 to TRBJ2-5; 9 bases line up with TRBD1. The CDR3 has 14 amino acids. CDR1 MDHEN and CDR2 SYDVKM come from the germline V gene. The V segment lost 7 bases and the J segment 6 bases; nucleotides outside the gene matches: 9.